This T cell receptor beta chain derives from a study of OX40 agonist ivuxolimab in advanced cancers. Looked up from germline, CDR1 is SGHRS and CDR2 is YFSETQ. CDR3 size: 19 residues. V lost 0 bases to trimming and J lost 0 bases, with 19 bases between them. Whole-study results and caveats: At 0.1 to 3.0 mg/kg, CD4+ and CD8+ blood T cells expanded clonally by week 6. Normalized expansion of T-cell clones was also low for some nonresponders.

Remarks on this clone: Its matching antigen is unknown.

The data were produced by immunoSEQ multiplex PCR, yet TCRdb's version contains in-frame clones alone and is incomplete. The data hold 65,000 to 100,000 clones, with about nine tenths observed a single time. This sample comprised CD4+ or CD8+ T cells sorted from blood, obtained in a trial of the OX40 agonist ivuxolimab. This receptor was identified in an adult with an advanced solid tumor such as melanoma, head and neck, liver or kidney cancer. This rearrangement joins TRBV5-1 to TRBJ2-1; perhaps TRBD2 as D (6 bases). For the CDR3, the DNA is TGCGCCAGCAGCTTGGTACGGGGGACGACAGAAAGCTCCTACAATGAGCAGTTCTTC. Translation gives CASSLVRGTTESSYNEQFF.